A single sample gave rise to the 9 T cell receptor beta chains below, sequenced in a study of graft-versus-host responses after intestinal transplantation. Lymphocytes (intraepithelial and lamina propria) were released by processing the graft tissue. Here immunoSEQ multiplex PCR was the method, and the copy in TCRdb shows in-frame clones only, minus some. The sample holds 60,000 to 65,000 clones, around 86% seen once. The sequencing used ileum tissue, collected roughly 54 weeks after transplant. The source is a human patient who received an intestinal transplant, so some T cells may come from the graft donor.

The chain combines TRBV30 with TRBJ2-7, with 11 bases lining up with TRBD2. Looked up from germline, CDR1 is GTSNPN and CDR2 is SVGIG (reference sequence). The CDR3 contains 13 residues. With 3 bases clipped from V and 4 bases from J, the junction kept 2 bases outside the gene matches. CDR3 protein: CAWRTSGTYEQYF. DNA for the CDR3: TGTGCCTGGAGGACTAGCGGGACTTACGAGCAGTACTTC. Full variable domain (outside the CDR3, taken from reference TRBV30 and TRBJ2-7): SQTIHQWPATLVQPVGSPLSLECTVEGTSNPNLYWYRQAAGRGLQLLFYSVGIGQISSEVPQNLSASRPQDRQFILSSKKLLLSDSGFYLCAWRTSGTYEQYFGPGTRLTVT.

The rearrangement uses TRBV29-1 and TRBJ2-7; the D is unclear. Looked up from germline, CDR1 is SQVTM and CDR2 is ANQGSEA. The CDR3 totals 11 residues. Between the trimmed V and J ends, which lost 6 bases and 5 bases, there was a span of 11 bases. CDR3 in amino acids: CSVARLDEQYF. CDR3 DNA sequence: TGCAGCGTCGCTAGACTGGACGAGCAGTACTTC.

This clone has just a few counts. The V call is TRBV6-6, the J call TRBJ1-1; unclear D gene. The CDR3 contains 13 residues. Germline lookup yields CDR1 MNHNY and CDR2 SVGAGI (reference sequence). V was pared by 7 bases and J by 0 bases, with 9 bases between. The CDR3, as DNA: TGTGCCAGCATTGAGCGGTTGAACACTGAAGCTTTCTTT. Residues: CASIERLNTEAFF.

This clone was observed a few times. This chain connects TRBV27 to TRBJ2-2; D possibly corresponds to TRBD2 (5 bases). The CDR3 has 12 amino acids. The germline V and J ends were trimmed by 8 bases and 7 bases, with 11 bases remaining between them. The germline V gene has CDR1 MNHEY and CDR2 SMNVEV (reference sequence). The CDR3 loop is CASPSGDGELFF. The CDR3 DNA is TGTGCCAGCCCCTCCGGGGACGGGGAGCTGTTTTTT.

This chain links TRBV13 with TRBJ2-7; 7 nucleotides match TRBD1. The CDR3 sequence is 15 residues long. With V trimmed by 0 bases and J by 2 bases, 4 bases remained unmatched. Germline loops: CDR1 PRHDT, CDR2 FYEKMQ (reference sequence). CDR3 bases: TGTGCCAGCAGCTTAGGCCCAGGGGGACCCTACGAGCAGTACTTC. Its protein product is CASSLGPGGPYEQYF.

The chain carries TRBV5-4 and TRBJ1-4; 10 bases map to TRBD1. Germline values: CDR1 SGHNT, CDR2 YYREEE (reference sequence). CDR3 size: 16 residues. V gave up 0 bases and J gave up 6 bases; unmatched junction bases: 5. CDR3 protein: CASSLGTGTGDEKLFF. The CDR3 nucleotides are TGTGCCAGCAGCTTGGGGACCGGGACAGGGGATGAAAAACTGTTTTTT.

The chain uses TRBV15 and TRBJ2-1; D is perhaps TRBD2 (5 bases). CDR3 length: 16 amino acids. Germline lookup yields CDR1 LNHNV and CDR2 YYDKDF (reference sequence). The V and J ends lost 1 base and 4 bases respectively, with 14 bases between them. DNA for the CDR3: TGTGCCACCAGCAGAGTTCGGTGGGAGAGATACAATGAGCAGTTCTTC. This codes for CATSRVRWERYNEQFF.

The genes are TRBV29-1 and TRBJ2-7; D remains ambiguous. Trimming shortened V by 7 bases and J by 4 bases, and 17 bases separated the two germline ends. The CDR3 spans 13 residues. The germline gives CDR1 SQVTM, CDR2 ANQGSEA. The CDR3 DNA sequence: TGCAGCGCTATGACGGTCCAGACTTACGAGCAGTACTTC. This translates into CSAMTVQTYEQYF.

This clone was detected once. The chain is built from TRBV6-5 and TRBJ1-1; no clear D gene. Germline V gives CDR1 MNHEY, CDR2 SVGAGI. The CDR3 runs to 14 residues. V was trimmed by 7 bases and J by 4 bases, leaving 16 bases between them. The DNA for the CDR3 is TGTGCCAGCACCCAAGCCCCGGGGAGCACTGAAGCTTTCTTT. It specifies CASTQAPGSTEAFF.